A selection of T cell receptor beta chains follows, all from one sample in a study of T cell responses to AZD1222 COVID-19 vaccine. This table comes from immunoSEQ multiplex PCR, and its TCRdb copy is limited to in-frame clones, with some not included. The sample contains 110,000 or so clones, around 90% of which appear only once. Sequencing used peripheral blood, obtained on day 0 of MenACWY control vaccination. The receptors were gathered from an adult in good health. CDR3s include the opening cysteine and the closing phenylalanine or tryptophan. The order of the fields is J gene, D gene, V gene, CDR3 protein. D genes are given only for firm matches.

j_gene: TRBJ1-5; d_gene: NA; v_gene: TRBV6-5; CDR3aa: CASSPAGDEGQPQHF
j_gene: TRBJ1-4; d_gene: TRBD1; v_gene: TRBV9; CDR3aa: CASSVAGQGQDHEKLFF
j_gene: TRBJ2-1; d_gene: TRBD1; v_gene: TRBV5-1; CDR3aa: CASSLAFVQGARNEQFF
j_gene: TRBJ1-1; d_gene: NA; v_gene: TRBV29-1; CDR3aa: CSVDRLPEAFF
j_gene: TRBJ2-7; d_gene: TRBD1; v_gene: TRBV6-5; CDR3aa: CASRSDGQGYEQYF
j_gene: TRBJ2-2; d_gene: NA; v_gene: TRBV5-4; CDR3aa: CASSPFSNTGELFF
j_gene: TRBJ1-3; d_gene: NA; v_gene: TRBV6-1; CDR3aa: CASSEGLMSSGNTIYF
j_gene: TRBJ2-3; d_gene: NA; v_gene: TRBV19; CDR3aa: CASSYYTDTQYF
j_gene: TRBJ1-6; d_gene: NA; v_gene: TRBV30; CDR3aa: CAWSRGGTYNSPLHF
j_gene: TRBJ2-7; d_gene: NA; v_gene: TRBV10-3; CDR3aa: CAISESRDSPYEQYF
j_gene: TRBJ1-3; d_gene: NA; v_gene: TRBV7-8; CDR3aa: CASSWKVAGNTIYF
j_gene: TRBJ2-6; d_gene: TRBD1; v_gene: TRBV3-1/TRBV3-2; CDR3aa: CASSRGQGRISGANVLTF
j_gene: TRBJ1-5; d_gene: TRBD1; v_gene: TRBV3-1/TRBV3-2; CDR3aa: CASSQASGQHNQPQHF
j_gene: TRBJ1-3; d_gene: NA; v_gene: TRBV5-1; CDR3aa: CASSITGPTSGNTIYF
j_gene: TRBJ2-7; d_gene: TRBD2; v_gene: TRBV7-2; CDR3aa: CASSLQERGPYEQYF
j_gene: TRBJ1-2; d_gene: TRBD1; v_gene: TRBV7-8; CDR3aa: CASSEQGASLNYGYTF
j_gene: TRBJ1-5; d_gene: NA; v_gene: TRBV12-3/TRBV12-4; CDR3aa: CASSLDPSNPQHF
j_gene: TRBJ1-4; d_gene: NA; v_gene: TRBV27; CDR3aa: CASSSSISDKKLFF
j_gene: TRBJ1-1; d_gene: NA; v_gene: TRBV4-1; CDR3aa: CASSQALGQGNTEAFF
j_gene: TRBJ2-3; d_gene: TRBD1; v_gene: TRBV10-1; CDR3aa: CASGRDRAADTQYF
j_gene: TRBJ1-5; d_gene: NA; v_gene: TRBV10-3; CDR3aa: CAISADINQPQHF
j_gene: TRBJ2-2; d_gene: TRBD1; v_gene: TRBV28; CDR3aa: CASSRDRGNTGELFF